The text below deals with one T cell receptor beta chain. This clonotype was detected once. Its antigen is still unknown. No per-base quality is available; no much larger clone lies one base away. Evidence from one read is weak. This record belongs to a study of blood T cells in healthy people across ages (dated by TCRdb to the mid-2010s). About the study as a whole: Template switching captured roughly one uniquely barcoded TCR beta cDNA molecule per two T cells in model experiments. Using deep sequencing normalized with unique cDNA molecular identifiers, the study measured how TCR beta repertoire diversity changes with age. The donors were divided into four age groups: young (average around 16 years), middle-aged (about 39), aged (about 61) and long-lived (82). To avoid experimental bias, donors of different ages were randomly spread across the sequencing lanes. The study analyzed two additional independent replicas of 1 million unique cDNA reads from the same blood draw for two donors, one aged 18 to 30 and one aged 80 or older.

The roughly 38 donors, aged roughly 6 to 95 years, were systemically healthy Caucasian individuals from Russia. Ten milliliters of peripheral blood were drawn from each donor into EDTA-treated Vacutainer tubes. Ficoll-Paque density-gradient centrifugation was used to isolate PBMCs, with at least 6.5 million per sample. Total RNA was extracted from PBMCs with Trizol reagent, with at least 6 micrograms obtained per sample. For every donor, flow cytometry on a PBMC aliquot measured the percentage of naive CD45RAhigh/CD27high T cells. The paper as a whole reports these results and caveats: A strong correlation was found between observed TCR beta diversity and the percentage of naive T cells measured by flow cytometry. Total diversity estimates from one million sequenced T cells were considered lower bounds and underestimates. Conclusive comparison of naive and antigen-experienced compartments was prevented by the profiling of bulk unsorted PBMCs. As age increased, observed TCR beta diversity per million T cells dropped in a roughly linear way, and a significant reduction was already evident by age about 40. Compared with the aged group, the long-lived group had more naive CD4+ T cells, fewer expanded clones and increased TCR diversity, suggesting age selection. Because the CMV infection status of the donors was unknown, age-related changes in expanded clonotypes may potentially have been confounded.

The CDR3 sequence holds 17 residues, the cysteine and phenylalanine included. Only the CDR3 DNA stays, 51 bases, in frame from base 1. Trimming costs V 6 bases and J 3 bases, and their ends lie 23 bases apart. CDR1 and CDR2 were assigned from the germline V gene (reference sequence) as DFQATT and SNEGSKA. Receptor amplification or capture employed 5' RACE. These reads were obtained on an Illumina HiSeq 2500. A second PCR of roughly 6 to 11 cycles was performed with a sample-barcoded 5' primer and a J-beta primer mix. A template-switch 5' adaptor carrying 12 random nucleotides introduced a unique molecular identifier onto each TCR beta cDNA molecule. At least 2.5 million CDR3-containing paired-end reads were obtained from each sample. All of the RNA was converted into first-strand cDNA using the Mint cDNA synthesis kit, with a TRBC-specific oligonucleotide serving as the primer. After uracil-DNA glycosylase treatment, a first 18-cycle PCR used universal primers M1SS and BC2_uni_R on all cDNA. The original methods were these. Each sample was normalized by randomly selecting 1 million high-quality reads, each carrying a distinct molecular identifier. Instead of being binned into consensus sequences, reads that shared molecular identifiers were thrown out. MiTCR, set to a Q25 quality threshold and the strictest error-elimination algorithm, was used for CDR3 identification, clonotype clustering and error correction. A nonparametric unseen species model using Euler transformation provided a lower-bound estimate of total TCR beta diversity. TCRdb ran its own pipeline on the public reads, namely fastp trimming at Q25 and MiXCR clone calling, and kept in-frame beta chains. Here each entry gathers all rows of one CDR3 protein and keeps the most common genes and DNA. Here the V and J calls rest on TCRdb's processing, not on the authors' analysis. This sample gives hundreds of thousands of distinct CDR3 sequences in total; 46% of them show up just once. About a sixth of the sample goes to the ten largest clones.

The clonotype comes from an older man in good health. The material sequenced was blood. In this chain, TRBV20-1 is recombined with TRBJ1-4, with the D gene too uncertain to name. The DNA sequence is given as TGCAGTGCCATACGGACCGCTGAGCCTCGGGCTAATGAAAAACTGTTTTTT. Protein translation: CSAIRTAEPRANEKLFF.